This TCR beta chain was obtained from a study of blood T cell repertoires in COVID-19. The CDR3 spans 13 residues. CDR1 and CDR2 from the germline V gene are SQVTM and ANQGSEA. V gave up 0 bases and J gave up 5 bases, with 8 bases separating them. How the authors handled the data: Estimated nucleated cell counts came from reference gene primer amplification. Generated by immunoSEQ multiplex PCR, the TCRdb table keeps only in-frame clones and is missing some. The DNA was the basis for D and trimming; V, J and clone size are from that table. There are 180,000 or so clones in the sample; around 81% occur only once, and 8% to 13% lies in the top ten.

The gene calls are TRBV29-1 and TRBJ1-3; unclear D gene. Sequencing used peripheral blood. This TCR was sampled from a middle-aged woman with COVID-19, enrolled during active disease. The CDR3 coding sequence is TGCAGCGTTGAAGATCTAGTCCGAAACACCATATATTTT. Translation: CSVEDLVRNTIYF.